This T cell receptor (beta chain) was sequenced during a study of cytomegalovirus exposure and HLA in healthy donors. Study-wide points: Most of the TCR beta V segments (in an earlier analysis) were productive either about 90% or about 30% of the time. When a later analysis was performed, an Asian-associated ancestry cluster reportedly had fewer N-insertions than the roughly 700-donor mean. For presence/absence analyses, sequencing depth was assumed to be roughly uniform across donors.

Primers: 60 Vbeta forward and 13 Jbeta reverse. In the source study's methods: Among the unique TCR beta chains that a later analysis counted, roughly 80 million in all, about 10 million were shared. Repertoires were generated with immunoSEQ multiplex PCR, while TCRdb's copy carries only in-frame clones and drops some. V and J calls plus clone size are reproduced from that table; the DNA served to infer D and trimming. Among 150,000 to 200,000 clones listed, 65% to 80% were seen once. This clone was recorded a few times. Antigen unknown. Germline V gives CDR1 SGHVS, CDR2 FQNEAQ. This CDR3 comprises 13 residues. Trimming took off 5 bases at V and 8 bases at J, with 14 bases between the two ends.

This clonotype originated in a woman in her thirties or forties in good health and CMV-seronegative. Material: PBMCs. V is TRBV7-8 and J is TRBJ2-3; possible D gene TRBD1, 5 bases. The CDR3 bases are TGTGCCAGCAGCCCCCCCAGGGTGGGTACGCAGTATTTT. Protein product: CASSPPRVGTQYF.